This entry is about one T cell receptor beta chain. The CDR3 length is 14 residues. Germline lookup yields CDR1 SGHNT and CDR2 YYREEE (reference sequence). Trimming took 2 bases from V and 3 from J; bases not matched to a gene: 1. The assay was immunoSEQ multiplex PCR, and TCRdb's table has in-frame clones only and misses some. Of under 450,000 clones listed, roughly 86% are singletons. The sample belongs to a study of blood T cell repertoires in COVID-19. The chain combines TRBV5-4 with TRBJ2-7; the match to TRBD2 covers 11 bases. What was sequenced was PBMCs or T cells enriched from blood (not recorded which). This TCR was sampled from a man aged 25-45 years who had recovered from COVID-19. CDR3 region: CASSFSGGGYEQYF. The CDR3 nucleotides are TGTGCCAGCAGCTTTAGCGGGGGGGGCTACGAGCAGTACTTC.